The 18 T cell receptor beta chains below come from one sample, sequenced in a study of T cells after yellow fever vaccination. In TCRdb, the 5' RACE reads were re-called with MiXCR into one record per CDR3 protein. The top ten hold about a sixth of the sample, which has under 600,000 distinct CDR3 sequences, 20% to 25% seen once. The sample was PBMCs, taken about 20 days after the first yellow fever vaccination. Source of these receptors: a man between 18 and 35 years old who received the YFV17D yellow fever vaccine.

The gene calls are TRBV18 and TRBJ1-5, with 9 bases aligning to TRBD1. Losses at the gene ends were 3 bases for V and 5 bases for J; bases not matched to a gene: 5. This CDR3 is 15 amino acids long. Per the germline V gene, CDR1 is KGHSH and CDR2 is LQKENI. CDR3 bases: TGTGCCAGCTCACCGGGGGACAGGGCGGATCAGCCCCAGCATTTT. It yields the protein CASSPGDRADQPQHF.

The V gene is TRBV12-3 or TRBV12-4, the J gene TRBJ2-4; 7 bases are a match to TRBD1. This CDR3 is built from 15 residues. V was clipped by 4 bases and J by 3 bases; unmatched bases: 6. This CDR3 reads CASSWSTGSKNIQYF. The CDR3 region has the DNA TGTGCCAGCAGTTGGTCGACAGGGAGCAAAAACATTCAGTACTTC.

The chain joins TRBV4-3 to TRBJ2-1, with unresolved D. V lost 4 bases to trimming and J lost 5 bases, with 15 bases between them. Germline V gene sequence: CDR1 LGHNA, CDR2 YSLEER. The CDR3 is made up of 15 amino acids. CDR3 sequence reads: CASSRDISPDNEQFF. Here the CDR3 DNA reads TGCGCCAGCAGCCGCGACATAAGTCCCGACAATGAGCAGTTCTTC.

The DNA for the CDR3 is TGTGCCAGCAGCCATCGTGGTAGCGGGGGCACAGATACGCAGTATTTT. It codes for CASSHRGSGGTDTQYF. This chain connects TRBV7-2 to TRBJ2-3; 8 nucleotides align to TRBD2. The CDR3 is 16 amino acids. From germline, CDR1 is SGHTA and CDR2 FQGNSA. Trimming took 5 bases from V and 1 from J; bases not matched to a gene: 8.

The chain combines TRBV5-6 with TRBJ2-1; 8 nucleotides match TRBD2. Germline CDR1 is SGHDT and CDR2 is YYEEEE. V was pared by 4 bases and J by 7 bases, with 10 bases of the junction left unmatched. The CDR3 sequence is 15 residues long. The CDR3 nucleotides are TGTGCCAGCAGCCGGACGGGGGGGACACTTAATGAGCAGTTCTTC. Protein product: CASSRTGGTLNEQFF. Complete variable domain (other parts from reference TRBV5-6 and TRBJ2-1): DAGVTQSPTHLIKTRGQQVTLRCSPKSGHDTVSWYQQALGQGPQFIFQYYEEEERQRGNFPDRFSGHQFPNYSSELNVNALLLGDSALYLCASSRTGGTLNEQFFGPGTRLTVL.

This clonotype was seen a handful of times. This chain uses TRBV12-3 or TRBV12-4 with TRBJ1-5; perhaps TRBD1 as D (6 bases). The CDR3 runs 15 residues. Trimming shortened V by 3 bases and J by 3 bases, and 12 bases separated the two germline ends. CDR3 coding DNA: TGTGCCAGCAGTTTCGGGGGGGCGGACAATCAGCCCCAGCATTTT. It translates to CASSFGGADNQPQHF.

The gene calls are TRBV9 and TRBJ2-1, with 16 nucleotides matching TRBD2. Per the germline V gene, CDR1 is SGDLS and CDR2 is YYNGEE. This CDR3 has 20 residues. Unmatched junction bases numbered 9, after V lost 3 bases and J lost 0 bases. The CDR3 protein is CASSANMGLAGGYSYNEQFF. CDR3 DNA: TGTGCCAGCAGCGCGAACATGGGACTAGCGGGGGGGTACTCCTACAATGAGCAGTTCTTC.

This clonotype was counted only a few times. The genes are TRBV7-3 and TRBJ2-5, with D possibly being TRBD1 (6 bases). From germline, CDR1 is SGHTA and CDR2 FQGTGA. This CDR3 has 15 amino acids. Between the trimmed V and J ends, which lost 2 bases and 3 bases, there was a span of 13 bases. For the CDR3, the DNA is TGTGCCAGCAGCTTACCGGACAGTGTCAAAGAGACCCAGTACTTC. It translates to CASSLPDSVKETQYF.

This clonotype was observed once. The gene calls are TRBV10-3 and TRBJ2-3, with no clear D. The CDR3 contains 14 residues. V was pared by 6 bases and J by 2 bases, with 12 bases between. Germline CDR1 is ENHRY and CDR2 is SYGVKD. CDR3 coding DNA: TGTGCCATCAGGCCGGGTCTTATCACAGATACGCAGTATTTT. It translates to CAIRPGLITDTQYF.

The gene calls are TRBV20-1 and TRBJ2-3; 15 bases agree with TRBD2. The CDR3 spans 16 residues. The V gene's germline CDR1 is DFQATT and CDR2 SNEGSKA (reference sequence). The CDR3 DNA sequence: TGCAGCAGACTTAGGACTAGCGGGGGGGCGTCAGATACGCAGTATTTT. Protein sequence: CSRLRTSGGASDTQYF.

This clonotype has only a few counts. The chain combines TRBV6-1 with TRBJ1-2; D is uncertain. Germline V gene sequence: CDR1 MNHNS, CDR2 SASEGT. There are 15 residues in the CDR3. V was shortened by 6 bases and J by 4 bases, with 18 bases between the two germline ends. Written as DNA, the CDR3 is TGTGCCAGCAGCCCCCATGCCGGGGTCCTCTATGGCTACACCTTC. The encoded protein is CASSPHAGVLYGYTF.

The chain employs TRBV6-1 and TRBJ2-1, with 8 nucleotides matching TRBD1. Losses at the gene ends were 3 bases for V and 8 bases for J; bases not matched to a gene: 9. The CDR3 length is 15 residues. Germline V gene lookup returns CDR1 MNHNS and CDR2 SASEGT. Here the CDR3 reads CASSDPGQGGDEQFF. The CDR3 bases are TGTGCCAGCAGTGATCCAGGACAGGGTGGGGATGAGCAGTTCTTC.

A note on this clonotype: A read error is possible here, since a much larger clone lies one base away. The V and J genes are TRBV5-7 and TRBJ2-1; possible D gene TRBD2, 6 bases. TRBV5-7 is assigned to the ORF class and has an uncertain function. The CDR3 extends over 14 amino acids. V lost 9 bases to trimming and J lost 5 bases, with 18 bases between them. In DNA, the CDR3 is TGTGCCATCGGCCCCGGGGGACGGCACAATGAGCAGTTCTTC. Protein: CAIGPGGRHNEQFF.

This clonotype has just a few counts. CDR3 DNA sequence: TGTGCCAGCAGTTCCCCGACAGGGAACTATGGCTACACCTTC. Its translation: CASSSPTGNYGYTF. This chain joins TRBV12-3 or TRBV12-4 and TRBJ1-2; 7 bases match TRBD1. The ends lost 4 bases at V and 2 bases at J; junction bases unmatched: 4. This CDR3 comprises 14 residues.

For the CDR3, the DNA is TGTGCCAGCAGTCCACTAGCGGGGGGGCCAGATACGCAGTATTTT. Translating gives CASSPLAGGPDTQYF. The chain carries TRBV12-3 or TRBV12-4 and TRBJ2-3; TRBD2 aligns across 13 bases. Unmatched junction bases numbered 3, after V lost 5 bases and J lost 4 bases. The CDR3 contains 15 residues.

This clonotype was found a few times. This sequence joins TRBV24-1 and TRBJ1-6, with D uncertain. CDR3 length: 14 residues. Deletions cut 5 bases from V and 6 bases from J, with 10 bases between. Germline-derived CDR1 and CDR2 are KGHDR and SFDVKD. In DNA, the CDR3 is TGTGCCACCAGTGGCTCCTACAGTAATTCACCCCTCCACTTT. Translating gives CATSGSYSNSPLHF.

This chain joins TRBV5-4 and TRBJ1-1; TRBD1 matches at 8 bases. Germline CDR1 and CDR2: SGHNT and YYREEE (reference sequence). The CDR3 is 15 residues long. The ends lost 0 bases at V and 3 bases at J; junction bases unmatched: 4. The CDR3 here is CASSLGPTGDTEAFF. DNA of the CDR3: TGTGCCAGCAGCTTGGGCCCGACAGGGGACACTGAAGCTTTCTTT.

The genes are TRBV6-1 and TRBJ2-1; possible D gene TRBD1, 5 bases. This CDR3 is built from 14 residues. Germline V CDR1 and CDR2: MNHNS, SASEGT. Trimming pared 3 bases from V and 3 bases from J, leaving 9 bases between. DNA for the CDR3: TGTGCCAGCAGTGACAGGGATAACTACAATGAGCAGTTCTTC. Amino acids: CASSDRDNYNEQFF.